The TCR beta chain under discussion was sequenced for a study of T cell repertoires in cytomegalovirus infection. In the study overall: Indications came from public TCR beta signatures; they pointed to CMV infection and to a matching HLA type.

Study-level findings and limits: Totalled public TCR beta family frequency picked out people who carried CMV plus the relevant HLA. HLA-C-restricted TCR beta clonotypes specific for CMV led the ex vivo response.

With regard to this clonotype: Antigen: not known.

V lost 5 bases to trimming and J lost 2 bases; unmatched junction nucleotides: 3. Germline CDR1 SGHTA, CDR2 FQGTGA. This CDR3 has 15 residues. TCRdb passed the reads through MiXCR, listing each CDR3 protein once. The top ten clones hold around 25% of a sample with approximately 500,000 distinct CDR3 sequences, approximately 16% of them seen once. Source material: CD8+ T cells from PBMCs. This receptor was obtained from a human donor in good health (CMV status not recorded). Some clones in this sample may be carry-over from other donors' samples. The chain employs TRBV7-3 and TRBJ2-3, with TRBD2 matching over 11 bases. CDR3 protein: CASSRLAGFTDTQYF. CDR3 in DNA: TGTGCCAGCAGCCGACTAGCGGGATTCACAGATACGCAGTATTTT. Looking up the rest from reference TRBV7-3 and TRBJ2-3 gives the full variable domain: GAGVSQTPSNKVTEKGKYVELRCDPISGHTALYWYRQSLGQGPEFLIYFQGTGAADDSGLPNDRFFAVRPEGSVSTLKIQRTERGDSAVYLCASSRLAGFTDTQYFGPGTRLTVL.